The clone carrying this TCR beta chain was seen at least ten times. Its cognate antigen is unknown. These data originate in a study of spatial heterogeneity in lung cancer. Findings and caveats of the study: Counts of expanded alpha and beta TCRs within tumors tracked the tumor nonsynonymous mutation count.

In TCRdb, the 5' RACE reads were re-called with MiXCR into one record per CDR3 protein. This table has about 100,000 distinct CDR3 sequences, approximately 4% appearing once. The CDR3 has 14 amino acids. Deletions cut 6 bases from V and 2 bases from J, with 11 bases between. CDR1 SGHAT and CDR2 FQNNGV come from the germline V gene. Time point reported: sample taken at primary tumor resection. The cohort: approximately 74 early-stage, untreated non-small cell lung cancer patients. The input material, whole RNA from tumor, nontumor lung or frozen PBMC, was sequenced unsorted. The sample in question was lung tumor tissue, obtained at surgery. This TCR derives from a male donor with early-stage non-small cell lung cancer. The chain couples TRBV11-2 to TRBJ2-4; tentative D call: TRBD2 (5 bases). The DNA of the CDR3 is TGTGCCAGCAGTTCGGGGTTGACCAAAAACATTCAGTACTTC. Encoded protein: CASSSGLTKNIQYF.